The 27 T cell receptor beta chains reported below all come from one sample, sequenced in a study of early T cells in non-severe SARS-CoV-2 infection. TCRdb reprocessed the 5' RACE reads via MiXCR and lists one record per CDR3 protein. Here the sample spans 35,000 to 45,000 distinct CDR3 sequences, about 6% being singletons. Sequencing was performed on whole blood, taken at baseline. These receptors originate from an adult who was a healthcare worker with PCR-confirmed SARS-CoV-2 infection or an uninfected control (not recorded which).

This clonotype was seen at least ten times. This sequence joins TRBV6-5 and TRBJ1-1; D unclear. The CDR3 extends over 14 amino acids. The V and J ends lost 5 bases and 1 base respectively, with 11 bases between them. Per the germline V gene, CDR1 is MNHEY and CDR2 is SVGAGI. The CDR3 region has the DNA TGTGCCAGCAGTAATACGCGGGGGAACACTGAAGCTTTCTTT. Amino acids: CASSNTRGNTEAFF.

There are many counts of this clonotype. The chain has TRBV12-3 or TRBV12-4 and TRBJ2-3; tentatively, D is TRBD1 or TRBD2 (6 bases each). CDR3 size: 15 residues. Trimming pared 6 bases from V and 5 bases from J, leaving 18 bases between. CDR3 loop: CASSYGGAEGDTQYF. The CDR3, as DNA: TGTGCCAGCAGCTACGGGGGCGCAGAGGGAGATACGCAGTATTTT.

This clonotype showed up many times. The chain employs TRBV18 and TRBJ2-1, with 9 bases fitting TRBD2. V was pared by 6 bases and J by 9 bases, with 12 bases of the junction left unmatched. From germline, CDR1 is KGHSH and CDR2 LQKENI. The CDR3 contains 15 residues. The CDR3 reads CASSQAGGGGSEQFF. CDR3 DNA: TGTGCCAGCTCTCAAGCGGGAGGTGGGGGAAGTGAGCAGTTCTTC. Looking up the rest from reference TRBV18 and TRBJ2-1 gives the full variable domain: NAGVMQNPRHLVRRRGQEARLRCSPMKGHSHVYWYRQLPEEGLKFMVYLQKENIIDESGMPKERFSAEFPKEGPSILRIQQVVRGDSAAYFCASSQAGGGGSEQFFGPGTRLTVL.

In its sample, this clonotype was seen many times. The V call is TRBV7-2, the J call TRBJ1-3; 8 bases align to TRBD1. Germline V lookup: CDR1 SGHTA, CDR2 FQGNSA. Unmatched junction bases numbered 8, after V lost 6 bases and J lost 4 bases. This CDR3 spans 15 amino acids. The CDR3 here is CASSPTGAWGNTIYF. CDR3 sequence (DNA): TGTGCCAGCAGTCCGACAGGGGCGTGGGGAAACACCATATATTTT. Full variable domain (outside the CDR3, taken from reference TRBV7-2 and TRBJ1-3): GAGVSQSPSNKVTEKGKDVELRCDPISGHTALYWYRQSLGQGLEFLIYFQGNSAPDKSGLPSDRFSAERTGGSVSTLTIQRTQQEDSAVYLCASSPTGAWGNTIYFGEGSWLTVV.

This clonotype showed up many times. The V and J genes are TRBV2 and TRBJ1-4; unclear D gene. CDR1 SNHLY and CDR2 FYNNEI come from the germline V gene. Trimming cost V 6 bases and J 7 bases, with 18 bases left between them. The CDR3 sequence is 15 residues long. The CDR3: CASSDDPSAGEKLFF. DNA for the CDR3: TGTGCCAGCAGCGATGATCCTTCAGCGGGTGAAAAACTGTTTTTT.

This clonotype was seen repeatedly, ten times or more. V and J are TRBV15 and TRBJ2-5; possible D gene TRBD2, 5 bases. Looked up from germline, CDR1 is LNHNV and CDR2 is YYDKDF (reference sequence). The CDR3 is made up of 16 amino acids. V was cut by 0 bases and J by 3 bases, with 14 bases left in between. CDR3 protein: CATSREKERKKETQYF. In nucleotides, the CDR3 is TGTGCCACCAGCAGAGAAAAAGAGCGGAAGAAAGAGACCCAGTACTTC.

This clonotype came up a few times. This chain connects TRBV11-2 to TRBJ1-2; D unresolved. Germline V CDR1 and CDR2: SGHAT, FQNNGV. The germline V and J ends were trimmed by 0 bases and 4 bases, with 12 bases remaining between them. There are 15 residues in the CDR3. Here the CDR3 reads CASSLDFGWGYGYTF. As DNA, the CDR3 is TGTGCCAGCAGCTTAGATTTTGGCTGGGGCTATGGCTACACCTTC.

Here the CDR3 DNA reads TGTGCCAGCAGTCGGTCGAATACGCAGTATTTT. Encoded protein: CASSRSNTQYF. The rearrangement uses TRBV12-3 or TRBV12-4 and TRBJ2-3; D remains ambiguous. Trimming pared 5 bases from V and 7 bases from J, leaving 7 bases between. The CDR3 runs to 11 residues.

This clonotype has more than one count but fewer than ten. The V and J genes are TRBV5-5 and TRBJ2-5; TRBD1 is a possible D gene (7 bases). Germline V gene sequence: CDR1 SGHKS, CDR2 YYEKEE (reference sequence). The V end was cut by 4 bases, the J end by 7 bases, with 14 bases between. The CDR3 has 13 residues. CDR3 nucleotide sequence: TGTGCCAGCAGCCCCGTTCAGGGGGGGACCCAGTACTTC. Its protein product is CASSPVQGGTQYF.

V and J are TRBV24-1 and TRBJ2-2; 11 bases line up with TRBD2. Looked up from germline, CDR1 is KGHDR and CDR2 is SFDVKD. CDR3 length: 16 residues. With V trimmed by 7 bases and J by 4 bases, 7 bases remained unmatched. This chain's CDR3 is CATSLAGGRGTGELFF. In DNA, the CDR3 is TGTGCCACCAGCCTAGCGGGAGGACGTGGCACCGGGGAGCTGTTTTTT.

This clonotype was counted many times. The rearrangement joins TRBV6-2 or TRBV6-3 to TRBJ1-5; D ambiguous. CDR1 is MNHEY and CDR2 is SVGEGT in the germline V gene. Deletions cut 2 bases from V and 3 bases from J, with 11 bases between. CDR3 size: 15 residues. As DNA, the CDR3 is TGTGCCAGCAGTTACGGCCCCGAGCCCAATCAGCCCCAGCATTTT. Encoded protein: CASSYGPEPNQPQHF.

V and J are TRBV7-2 and TRBJ2-5, with D tentatively TRBD2 (6 bases). The V end was cut by 4 bases, the J end by 2 bases, with 11 bases between. In germline, CDR1 is SGHTA, CDR2 FQGNSA. The CDR3 contains 14 residues. The CDR3 reads CASSSDSGQETQYF. The CDR3 nucleotides are TGTGCCAGCAGCTCCGACAGCGGGCAAGAGACCCAGTACTTC.

This clonotype has a handful of counts. This chain connects TRBV19 to TRBJ2-3; D possibly corresponds to TRBD2 (5 bases). With 6 bases removed from V and 2 bases from J, the gap between germline ends came to 15 bases. This CDR3 is 15 amino acids long. The germline V gene has CDR1 LNHDA and CDR2 SQIVND (reference sequence). The CDR3 DNA follows: TGTGCCAGTAGCCGTCTGGACTCCGACACAGATACGCAGTATTTT. Protein: CASSRLDSDTDTQYF.

The V and J genes are TRBV5-1 and TRBJ2-5; 8 bases line up with TRBD1. CDR3 length equals 14 residues. In germline, CDR1 is SGHRS, CDR2 YFSETQ. After removal of 3 bases from V and 4 bases from J, the junction contained 5 bases not matched to a gene. This CDR3 reads CASSSWTGSETQYF. The CDR3 region has the DNA TGCGCCAGCAGCTCCTGGACAGGGTCAGAGACCCAGTACTTC. The entire variable domain, with the rest obtained from reference TRBV5-1 and TRBJ2-5, is as follows: KAGVTQTPRYLIKTRGQQVTLSCSPISGHRSVSWYQQTPGQGLQFLFEYFSETQRNKGNFPGRFSGRQFSNSRSEMNVSTLELGDSALYLCASSSWTGSETQYFGPGTRLLVL.

The chain carries TRBV5-6 and TRBJ2-2; D perhaps matches TRBD2 (6 bases). Germline V CDR1 and CDR2: SGHDT, YYEEEE. This CDR3 is built from 14 residues. Trimming left V 4 bases short and J 4 bases short, with 11 bases between. The CDR3 here is CASSRFGGTGELFF. CDR3 bases: TGTGCCAGCAGCCGATTCGGGGGCACCGGGGAGCTGTTTTTT.

This clonotype was observed many times. The chain uses TRBV20-1 and TRBJ2-1; no definite D call. Germline V gene lookup returns CDR1 DFQATT and CDR2 SNEGSKA (reference sequence). With 6 bases removed from V and 0 bases from J, the gap between germline ends came to 12 bases. CDR3 length equals 14 residues. The CDR3 is CSAHGRSSYNEQFF. The DNA of the CDR3 is TGCAGTGCGCACGGACGAAGCTCCTACAATGAGCAGTTCTTC.

This chain links TRBV24-1 with TRBJ1-1, with D unresolved. The CDR3 has 13 amino acids. Germline lookup yields CDR1 KGHDR and CDR2 SFDVKD. Deletions cut 4 bases from V and 11 bases from J, with 16 bases between. As DNA, the CDR3 is TGTGCCACCAGTGACTCGTACACAGCGGCGGCTTTCTTT. It yields the protein CATSDSYTAAAFF.

In this sample, this clonotype turned up many times. The gene calls are TRBV20-1 and TRBJ2-4, with D possibly being TRBD1 (6 bases). CDR3 length equals 13 residues. Germline V CDR1 and CDR2: DFQATT, SNEGSKA (reference sequence). The V end was cut by 6 bases, the J end by 1 base, with 10 bases between. CDR3 sequence reads: CSAGDTAKNIQYF. CDR3 sequence (DNA): TGCAGTGCCGGGGACACTGCCAAAAACATTCAGTACTTC.

This clonotype was picked up many times. V is TRBV29-1 and J is TRBJ2-1; possibly TRBD1 for D (5 bases). The CDR3 has 12 amino acids. The germline CDR1 and CDR2 sequences are SQVTM and ANQGSEA. Trimming took 4 bases from V and 7 from J, leaving 11 bases between them. CDR3 nucleotides: TGCAGCGTTGTAAATAGGGGAAATGAGCAGTTCTTC. Protein product: CSVVNRGNEQFF.

This clonotype was detected ten times or more. Mismatch with germline at one junction end may stem from a read error. The chain couples TRBV4-3 to TRBJ2-1; D perhaps matches TRBD2 (5 bases). Germline V gene lookup returns CDR1 LGHNA and CDR2 YSLEER. CDR3 size: 15 residues. CDR3 sequence: CASSQELPRGNEQFF. The DNA for the CDR3 is TGCGCCAGCAGTCAAGAGCTACCCCGGGGCAATGAGCAGTTCTTC.

Only a few counts were recorded for this clonotype. V and J are TRBV18 and TRBJ2-2; D might be TRBD1 or TRBD2, each matching 5 bases. Trimming took off 2 bases at V and 7 bases at J, with 11 bases between the two ends. The CDR3 runs 14 residues. CDR1 and CDR2 from the germline V gene are KGHSH and LQKENI. This CDR3 is CASSPRDLNGELFF. CDR3 coding DNA: TGTGCCAGCTCACCAAGGGACCTTAACGGGGAGCTGTTTTTT. Combining the CDR3 with reference TRBV18 and TRBJ2-2 gives the whole variable domain NAGVMQNPRHLVRRRGQEARLRCSPMKGHSHVYWYRQLPEEGLKFMVYLQKENIIDESGMPKERFSAEFPKEGPSILRIQQVVRGDSAAYFCASSPRDLNGELFFGEGSRLTVL.

In this sample, this clonotype turned up many times. This rearrangement joins TRBV12-3 or TRBV12-4 to TRBJ1-5, with D unclear. This CDR3 spans 14 amino acids. Trimming removed 2 bases at V and 6 bases at J, with 11 bases between. CDR3 nucleotide sequence: TGTGCCAGCAGTTTACTGGCAGGAGGTCAGCCCCAGCATTTT. It specifies CASSLLAGGQPQHF.

This clonotype showed up many times. The chain employs TRBV13 and TRBJ2-1; 11 bases fit TRBD2. V gave up 4 bases and J gave up 6 bases; unmatched junction bases: 8. The CDR3 sequence is 16 residues long. From germline, CDR1 is PRHDT and CDR2 FYEKMQ (reference sequence). In DNA form, the CDR3 reads TGTGCCAGCAGCTCTTTAGCGGGGGGGCCCGCCAATGAGCAGTTCTTC. It encodes CASSSLAGGPANEQFF.

By its share, this clonotype is medium-sized. This chain connects TRBV6-2 or TRBV6-3 to TRBJ2-1; 10 bases line up with TRBD1. With 0 bases clipped from V and 3 bases from J, the junction kept 5 bases outside the gene matches. Germline V gene lookup returns CDR1 MNHEY and CDR2 SVGEGT. This CDR3 spans 17 amino acids. DNA for the CDR3: TGTGCCAGCAGTTACTCTCCGACAGGGGGCATCTACAATGAGCAGTTCTTC. Residues: CASSYSPTGGIYNEQFF.

This chain connects TRBV25-1 to TRBJ1-5; TRBD1 aligns across 7 bases. CDR1 and CDR2 from the germline V gene are MGHDK and SYGVNS. The CDR3 is 14 amino acids. J lost 8 bases, V lost 4 bases, and 8 bases had no gene match. The CDR3 region is CASSGYRGGEPQHF. Written as DNA, the CDR3 is TGTGCCAGCAGTGGTTACAGGGGAGGGGAGCCCCAGCATTTT.

The chain uses TRBV20-1 and TRBJ2-5; unclear D gene. Germline CDR1 and CDR2: DFQATT and SNEGSKA (reference sequence). The V and J ends lost 3 bases and 5 bases respectively, with 16 bases between them. CDR3 length equals 14 residues. The CDR3 loop is CSASMSNRRETQYF. The CDR3 DNA follows: TGCAGTGCTAGTATGAGCAATCGTCGCGAGACCCAGTACTTC.

The sample holds many counts of this clonotype. The chain employs TRBV2 and TRBJ1-1; 10 bases fit TRBD1. The CDR3 totals 15 residues. After removal of 5 bases from V and 2 bases from J, the junction contained 5 bases not matched to a gene. In germline, CDR1 is SNHLY, CDR2 FYNNEI. CDR3 loop: CASSPGQGLNTEAFF. CDR3 sequence (DNA): TGTGCCAGCAGTCCGGGACAGGGGTTAAACACTGAAGCTTTCTTT.